This record concerns one T cell receptor (beta chain) sequence. The antigen is not known. The CDR3 is cut off 3 residues early in the read; its end comes from the germline J gene. Germline loops: CDR1 DFQATT, CDR2 SNEGSKA (reference sequence). The CDR3 extends over 15 amino acids. Profiled with immunoSEQ multiplex PCR; TCRdb holds only in-frame clones, not every one. The sample holds under 50,000 clones. This sample was taken from a study of T cells in women clearing cervical HPV infection. About the study: Only a few women had HLA typing results available. General study findings and limits: TRBV6-7 relative abundance averaged roughly 0.099% in cases and 0.15% to 0.2% in controls.

Sample: blood buffy coat. This TCR was recovered from a woman aged 18-69 years with a cervical HPV16 infection that either progressed to CIN3+ or cleared (not recorded which). The chain recombines TRBV20-1 with TRBJ2-4; 12 bases align to TRBD2. The part of the CDR3 DNA that was read is TGCAGTGCTGGACTAGCGGGGAGTCTTCAAGAGACT. Translating gives CSAGLAGSLQET. Given in full, the CDR3 is CSAGLAGSLQETQYF.